This T cell receptor beta chain came from a study of blood T cell repertoires in COVID-19. About the research overall: Both acute and convalescent COVID-19 samples were obtained from the United States, Italy and Spain. Sources were T cells, B-cell-depleted T cells, or PBMCs; the material itself was cDNA or gDNA.

As handled by the study authors: Quantification of nucleated cells was approximated via reference gene primer amplification. Sequencing was performed with immunoSEQ multiplex PCR; in TCRdb, only in-frame clones are kept and a portion is missing. The DNA was the basis for D and trimming; V, J and clone size are from that table. The data hold 240,000 or so clones, with around 86% observed a single time. In germline, CDR1 is PRHDT, CDR2 FYEKMQ (reference sequence). The V end lost 6 bases, the J end lost 2 bases, and 13 bases lay between the germline ends. The CDR3 sequence is 14 residues long. J is TRBJ2-5 and V is TRBV13; possible D gene TRBD2, 6 bases. The sequenced material came from peripheral blood. This sequence was found in a woman aged 70-85 years with active or convalescent COVID-19. The CDR3 spells CASSRRDFQETQYF. CDR3 nucleotide sequence: TGTGCCAGCAGTCGCCGGGACTTTCAAGAGACCCAGTACTTC.